The rows below give T cell receptor beta chains drawn from one sample of a study of blood T cells in healthy people across ages. One entry per CDR3 protein results from TCRdb running MiXCR on the 5' RACE reads. The sample contains roughly 1.6 million distinct CDR3 sequences, 34% of which appear only once. What was sequenced was blood. The receptors stem from a woman under 40 in good health. Both conserved end residues are part of each CDR3. D genes are given only for firm matches. Expanded clones are given a class, and other clones once, few, many or no size at all.

DNA: TGTGCCAGCAGTTGGGTAGGGAGCTACGGGCAGTACTTC
CDR3: CASSWVGSYGQYF
J: TRBJ2-7
size: NA
D: NA
V: TRBV28

DNA: TGTGCCAGCAGCCAAGGAGGGGGGAGTCCTGAAGCTTTCTTT
CDR3: CASSQGGGSPEAFF
J: TRBJ1-1
size: once
D: NA
V: TRBV3-1

DNA: TGCGCCAGCAGTCAAGAGACAGGGGGCATCACAGATACGCAGGATTTT
CDR3: CASSQETGGITDTQDF
J: TRBJ2-3
size: once
D: TRBD1
V: TRBV23-1

DNA: TGCGCCAGCAGCCAAGAATGGGACAGGATGAACACTGAAGCTTTCTTT
CDR3: CASSQEWDRMNTEAFF
J: TRBJ1-1
size: NA
D: TRBD1
V: TRBV4-1

DNA: TGTGCCAGCAGTTACGACAGGGGTTCGGGCAATCAGCCCCAGCATTTT
CDR3: CASSYDRGSGNQPQHF
J: TRBJ1-5
size: NA
D: TRBD1
V: TRBV6-6

DNA: TGTGCCAGCAGTTTCGGTAGACTAGCGGGAGGGATACAAGAGACCCAGTACTTC
CDR3: CASSFGRLAGGIQETQYF
J: TRBJ2-5
size: NA
D: TRBD2
V: TRBV28

DNA: TGCAGTGCTTTAAAAGGGTCCAGGGGACTAGCGGGGGACCCCTACGAGCAGTACTTC
CDR3: CSALKGSRGLAGDPYEQYF
J: TRBJ2-7
size: NA
D: TRBD2
V: TRBV20-1

DNA: TGTGCCAGCAGCACCCTAGTGAACACTGAAGCTTTCTTT
CDR3: CASSTLVNTEAFF
J: TRBJ1-1
size: NA
D: NA
V: TRBV3-1

DNA: TGTGCCAGCAGCTTATTCTCCAGAAGCGGGGGGTACGAGCAGTACTTC
CDR3: CASSLFSRSGGYEQYF
J: TRBJ2-7
size: few
D: TRBD2
V: TRBV11-1

DNA: TGTGCCAGCAGCCCTACATTGGGGGAGCAGTACTTC
CDR3: CASSPTLGEQYF
J: TRBJ2-7
size: NA
D: NA
V: TRBV5-5

DNA: TGTGCCAGCAGCGTAGGATCAGCGGGAACGGACAATGAGCAGTACTTC
CDR3: CASSVGSAGTDNEQYF
J: TRBJ2-5
size: NA
D: TRBD2
V: TRBV9

DNA: TGTGCCAGCAGTGAAGTTGGCGGGAGGGCCTCCCTATACGGGGCCAACGTCCTGACTTTC
CDR3: CASSEVGGRASLYGANVLTF
J: TRBJ2-6
size: few
D: TRBD2
V: TRBV6-1

DNA: TGTGCTAGTAACCGGAGACCCTTCCATGAGCAGTTCTTC
CDR3: CASNRRPFHEQFF
J: TRBJ2-1
size: few
D: NA
V: TRBV12-5

DNA: TGTGCCGGCAGCTCCGGGGCTCCCTACGAGCAGTACTTC
CDR3: CAGSSGAPYEQYF
J: TRBJ2-7
size: NA
D: NA
V: TRBV7-9

DNA: TGTGCCACCAGTGGACTAGCGGGAGGGGGTGAGCAGTTCTTC
CDR3: CATSGLAGGGEQFF
J: TRBJ2-1
size: NA
D: TRBD2
V: TRBV24-1

DNA: TGCGCCAGCAGAGTGGGAATGGACACCGGGGAGCTGTTTTTT
CDR3: CASRVGMDTGELFF
J: TRBJ2-2
size: NA
D: NA
V: TRBV4-1

DNA: TGCAGTTATTCACCGGGACCGGGGTATTATGGCTACACCTTC
CDR3: CSYSPGPGYYGYTF
J: TRBJ1-2
size: few
D: NA
V: TRBV29-1

DNA: TGCGCCAGCAGTTGTCTGACTAGCGGGAACGAGCAGTACTTC
CDR3: CASSCLTSGNEQYF
J: TRBJ2-7
size: NA
D: TRBD2
V: TRBV10-1

DNA: TGCAGTGCTAGAGATTCGCTAGCGGGAGGTCGAGGCCAAGATACGCAGTATTTT
CDR3: CSARDSLAGGRGQDTQYF
J: TRBJ2-3
size: NA
D: TRBD2
V: TRBV20-1

DNA: TGCAGTGCTAGTGGGGACCTAACGACGAGCTACACCTTC
CDR3: CSASGDLTTSYTF
J: TRBJ1-2
size: NA
D: NA
V: TRBV20-1

DNA: TGCAGTGCTAGAGATCGATTGCGGGAGGGCCTCAATGAGCAGTTCTTC
CDR3: CSARDRLREGLNEQFF
J: TRBJ2-1
size: few
D: TRBD2
V: TRBV20-1

DNA: TGTGCCACGCAGACTAGCGGGAGTGTCTACAATGAGCAGTTCTTC
CDR3: CATQTSGSVYNEQFF
J: TRBJ2-1
size: NA
D: TRBD2
V: TRBV10-3

DNA: TGCAGTGAAATGACTAGCGGAGAGACCCAGTACTTC
CDR3: CSEMTSGETQYF
J: TRBJ2-5
size: NA
D: TRBD2
V: TRBV20-1

DNA: TGTGCCAGCAGGGATCCCCAACAACCAGAAGAGACCCAGTACTTC
CDR3: CASRDPQQPEETQYF
J: TRBJ2-5
size: few
D: NA
V: TRBV7-9

DNA: TGTGCCAGCGCCAACCGGGGGGGCTCCTACAATGAGCAGTTCTTC
CDR3: CASANRGGSYNEQFF
J: TRBJ2-1
size: many
D: TRBD2
V: TRBV27

DNA: TGTGCCAGCAGCACGTCAGGCACCGCGATCTACGAGCAGTACTTC
CDR3: CASSTSGTAIYEQYF
J: TRBJ2-7
size: NA
D: NA
V: TRBV7-3

DNA: TGTGCCAGCAGCTTAGTTGACAGGGGGAGCTACGAGCAGTACTTC
CDR3: CASSLVDRGSYEQYF
J: TRBJ2-7
size: NA
D: TRBD1
V: TRBV11-2

DNA: TGTGCCAGCAGGACGGGCTATGGCCACACCTTC
CDR3: CASRTGYGHTF
J: TRBJ1-2
size: NA
D: NA
V: TRBV12-3/TRBV12-4

DNA: TGCGCCAGCAGCCACCGACAGGTAGCCTACGAGCAGTACTTC
CDR3: CASSHRQVAYEQYF
J: TRBJ2-7
size: few
D: NA
V: TRBV4-1

DNA: TGTGCCAGCAGCTTAACAAAGTACAATGAGCAGTTCTTC
CDR3: CASSLTKYNEQFF
J: TRBJ2-1
size: few
D: NA
V: TRBV7-3

DNA: TGTGCCAGCAGTAAAGGGGAGATTGAAGCTTTCTTT
CDR3: CASSKGEIEAFF
J: TRBJ1-1
size: NA
D: NA
V: TRBV2

DNA: TGTGCCAGCAGCCCCGGGGCAACTAGCACAGATACGCAGTATTTT
CDR3: CASSPGATSTDTQYF
J: TRBJ2-3
size: few
D: NA
V: TRBV7-3

DNA: TGTGCCAGCATGGGCGGCTACGAGCAGTACTTC
CDR3: CASMGGYEQYF
J: TRBJ2-7
size: few
D: NA
V: TRBV25-1

DNA: TGTGCCATCAGAGGCCCACTTGACAGTGAGCAGTTCTTC
CDR3: CAIRGPLDSEQFF
J: TRBJ2-1
size: NA
D: NA
V: TRBV10-3

DNA: TGCGCCAGCATTGAGACTAGCGGGAGACAGGGCACAGATACGCAGTATTTT
CDR3: CASIETSGRQGTDTQYF
J: TRBJ2-3
size: once
D: TRBD2
V: TRBV10-1